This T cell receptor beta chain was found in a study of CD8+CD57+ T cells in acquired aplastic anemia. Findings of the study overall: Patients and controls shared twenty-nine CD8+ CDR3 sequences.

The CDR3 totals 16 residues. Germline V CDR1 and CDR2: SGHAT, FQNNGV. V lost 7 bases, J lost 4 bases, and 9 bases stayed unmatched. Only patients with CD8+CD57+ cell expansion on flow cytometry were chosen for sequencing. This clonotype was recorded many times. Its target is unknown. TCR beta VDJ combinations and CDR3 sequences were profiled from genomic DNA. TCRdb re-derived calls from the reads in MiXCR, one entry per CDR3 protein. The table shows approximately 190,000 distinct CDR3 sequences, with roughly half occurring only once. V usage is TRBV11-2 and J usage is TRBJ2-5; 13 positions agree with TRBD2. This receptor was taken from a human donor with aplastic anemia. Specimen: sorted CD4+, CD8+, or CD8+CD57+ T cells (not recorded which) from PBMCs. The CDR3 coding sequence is TGTGCCAGCAAAGGACTAGCGGGAGCGCCTGGAGAGACCCAGTACTTC. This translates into CASKGLAGAPGETQYF.